The present T cell receptor (beta chain) was sequenced within a study of cytotoxic CD8 clonotypes in ibrutinib-treated CLL. As regards this clone: As yet, its antigen is unknown.

The repertoire was sequenced with immunoSEQ multiplex PCR; TCRdb's copy has only in-frame clones and lacks some. The sample lists approximately 100,000 clones; approximately 80% were seen once. J gave up 7 bases and V 2 bases, and 9 bases lay outside the gene matches. Germline-derived CDR1 and CDR2 are MGHDK and SYGVNS. The CDR3 sequence is 15 residues long. Study-level points and caveats: At progression, clonality fell back toward baseline after rising at ibrutinib response.

V gene TRBV25-1 combines with J gene TRBJ1-2; 8 positions agree with TRBD1. The origin of this receptor is a human donor with chronic lymphocytic leukemia. Sequences were derived from PBMCs, sampled after 12 months of ibrutinib treatment. CDR3 coding DNA: TGTGCCAGCAGTGAACGGGGACAGGCAGGTCGTGGCTACACCTTC. This codes for CASSERGQAGRGYTF.